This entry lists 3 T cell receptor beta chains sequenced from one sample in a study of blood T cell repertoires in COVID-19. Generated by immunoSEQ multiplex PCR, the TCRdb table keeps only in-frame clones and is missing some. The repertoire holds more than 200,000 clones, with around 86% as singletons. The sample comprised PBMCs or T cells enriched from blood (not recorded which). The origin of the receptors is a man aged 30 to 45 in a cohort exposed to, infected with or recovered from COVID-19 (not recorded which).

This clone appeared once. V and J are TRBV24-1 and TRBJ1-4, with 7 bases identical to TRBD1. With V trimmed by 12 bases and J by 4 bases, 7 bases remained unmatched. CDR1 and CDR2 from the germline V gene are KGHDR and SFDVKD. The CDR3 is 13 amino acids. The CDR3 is CAGTGQINEKLFF. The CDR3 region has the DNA TGTGCCGGGACGGGACAGATTAATGAAAAACTGTTTTTT.

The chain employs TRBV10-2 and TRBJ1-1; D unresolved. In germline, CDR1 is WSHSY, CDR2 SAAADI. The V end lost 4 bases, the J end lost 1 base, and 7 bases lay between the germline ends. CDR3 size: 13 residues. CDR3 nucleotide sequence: TGCGCCAGCAGTGCGCGGGAGAACACTGAAGCTTTCTTT. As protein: CASSARENTEAFF.

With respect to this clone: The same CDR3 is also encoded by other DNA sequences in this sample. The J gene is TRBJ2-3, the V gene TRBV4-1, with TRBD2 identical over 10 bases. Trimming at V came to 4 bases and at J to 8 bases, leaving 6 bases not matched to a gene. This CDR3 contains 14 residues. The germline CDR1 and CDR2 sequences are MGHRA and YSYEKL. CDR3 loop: CASSPLAGVVTQYF. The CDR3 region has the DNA TGCGCCAGCAGCCCTCTAGCGGGAGTGGTTACGCAGTATTTT.